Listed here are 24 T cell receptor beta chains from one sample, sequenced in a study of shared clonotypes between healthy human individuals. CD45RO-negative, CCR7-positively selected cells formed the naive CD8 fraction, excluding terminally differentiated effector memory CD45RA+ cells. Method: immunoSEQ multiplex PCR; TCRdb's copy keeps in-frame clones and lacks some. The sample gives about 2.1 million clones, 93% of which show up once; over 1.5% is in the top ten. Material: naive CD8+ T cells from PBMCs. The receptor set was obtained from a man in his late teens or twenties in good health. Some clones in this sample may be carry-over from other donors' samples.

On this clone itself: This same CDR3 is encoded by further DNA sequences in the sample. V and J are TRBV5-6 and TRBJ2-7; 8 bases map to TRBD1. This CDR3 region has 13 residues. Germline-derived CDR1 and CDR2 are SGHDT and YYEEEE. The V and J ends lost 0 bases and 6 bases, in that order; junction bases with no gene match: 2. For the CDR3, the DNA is TGTGCCAGCAGCTTGGGGACAGGGCGCGAGCAGTACTTC. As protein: CASSLGTGREQYF.

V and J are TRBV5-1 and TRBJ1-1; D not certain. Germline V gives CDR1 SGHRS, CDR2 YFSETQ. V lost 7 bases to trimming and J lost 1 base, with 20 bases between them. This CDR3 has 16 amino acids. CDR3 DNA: TGCGCCAGCTCCTTACAAGAAGACGGTCCGAACACTGAAGCTTTCTTT. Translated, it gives CASSLQEDGPNTEAFF.

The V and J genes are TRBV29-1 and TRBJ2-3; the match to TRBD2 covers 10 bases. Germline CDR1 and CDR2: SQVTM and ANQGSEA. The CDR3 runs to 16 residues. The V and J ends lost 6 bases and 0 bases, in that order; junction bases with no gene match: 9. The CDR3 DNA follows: TGCAGCGTGGGGGCGGCTAGCGGGAGTAGCACAGATACGCAGTATTTT. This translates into CSVGAASGSSTDTQYF.

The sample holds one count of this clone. CDR3 nucleotide sequence: TGTGCCAGCAGCCCTTTACGGACTAGCAGAAGCACAGATACGCAGTATTTT. Amino acids: CASSPLRTSRSTDTQYF. The rearrangement joins TRBV14 to TRBJ2-3, with 8 bases fitting TRBD2. Germline trimming cut 4 bases from V and 0 bases from J; bases unmatched to any gene: 9. CDR3 length: 17 amino acids. CDR1 SGHDN and CDR2 FVKESK come from the germline V gene.

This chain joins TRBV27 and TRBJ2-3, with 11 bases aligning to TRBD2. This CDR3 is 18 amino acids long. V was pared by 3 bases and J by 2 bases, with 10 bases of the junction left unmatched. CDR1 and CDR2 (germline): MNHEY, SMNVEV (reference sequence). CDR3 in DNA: TGTGCCAGCAGTTTGCTACCTTTAGCGGGAGGGACCACAGATACGCAGTATTTT. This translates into CASSLLPLAGGTTDTQYF.

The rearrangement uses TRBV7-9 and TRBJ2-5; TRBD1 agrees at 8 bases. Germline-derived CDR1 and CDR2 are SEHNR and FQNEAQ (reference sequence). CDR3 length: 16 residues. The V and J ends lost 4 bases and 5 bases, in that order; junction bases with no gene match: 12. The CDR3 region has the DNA TGTGCCAGCAGCTCCAGGACAGGGACACCCGGGGAGACCCAGTACTTC. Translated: CASSSRTGTPGETQYF.

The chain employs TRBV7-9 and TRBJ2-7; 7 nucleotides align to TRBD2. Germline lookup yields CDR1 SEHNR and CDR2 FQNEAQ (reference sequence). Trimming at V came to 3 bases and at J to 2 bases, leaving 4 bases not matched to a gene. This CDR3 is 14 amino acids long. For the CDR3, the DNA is TGTGCCAGCAGCTTGGGCGGGAGTGCCTACGAGCAGTACTTC. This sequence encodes CASSLGGSAYEQYF.

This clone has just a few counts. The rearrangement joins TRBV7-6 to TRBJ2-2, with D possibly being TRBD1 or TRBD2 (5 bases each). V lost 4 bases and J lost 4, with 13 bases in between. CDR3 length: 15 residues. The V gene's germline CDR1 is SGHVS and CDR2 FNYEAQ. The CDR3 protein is CASSSRDLPTGELFF. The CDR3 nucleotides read TGTGCCAGCAGCTCGAGGGACCTGCCCACCGGGGAGCTGTTTTTT. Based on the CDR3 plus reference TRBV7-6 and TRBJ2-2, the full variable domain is GAGVSQSPRYKVTKRGQDVALRCDPISGHVSLYWYRQALGQGPEFLTYFNYEAQQDKSGLPNDRFSAERPEGSISTLTIQRTEQRDSAMYRCASSSRDLPTGELFFGEGSRLTVL.

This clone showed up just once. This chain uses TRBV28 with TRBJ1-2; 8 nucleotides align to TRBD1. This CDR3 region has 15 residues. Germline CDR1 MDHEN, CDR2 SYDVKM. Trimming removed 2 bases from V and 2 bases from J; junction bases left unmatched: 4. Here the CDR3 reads CASSLTHRGNYGYTF. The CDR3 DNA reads TGTGCCAGCAGTTTAACCCACAGGGGGAACTATGGCTACACCTTC.

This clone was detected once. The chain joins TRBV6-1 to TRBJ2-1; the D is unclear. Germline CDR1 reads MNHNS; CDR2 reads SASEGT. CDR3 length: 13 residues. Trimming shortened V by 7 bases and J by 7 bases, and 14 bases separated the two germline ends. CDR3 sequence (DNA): TGTGCCAGCAAGAGTGGGGTTACTAATGAGCAGTTCTTC. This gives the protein CASKSGVTNEQFF.

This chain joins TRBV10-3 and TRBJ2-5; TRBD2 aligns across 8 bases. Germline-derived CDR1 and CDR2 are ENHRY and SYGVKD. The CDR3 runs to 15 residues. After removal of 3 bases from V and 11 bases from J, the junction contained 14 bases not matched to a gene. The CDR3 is CAISDPPERELNQYF. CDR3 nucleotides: TGTGCCATCAGTGACCCTCCCGAGCGGGAGCTCAATCAGTACTTC.

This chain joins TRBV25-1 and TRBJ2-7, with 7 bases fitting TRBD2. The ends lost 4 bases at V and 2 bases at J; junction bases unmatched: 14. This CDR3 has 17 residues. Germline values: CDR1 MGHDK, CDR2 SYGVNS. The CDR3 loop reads CASSGTTSARRAYEQYF. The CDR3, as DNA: TGTGCCAGCAGTGGGACCACTAGCGCCAGGCGGGCCTACGAGCAGTACTTC.

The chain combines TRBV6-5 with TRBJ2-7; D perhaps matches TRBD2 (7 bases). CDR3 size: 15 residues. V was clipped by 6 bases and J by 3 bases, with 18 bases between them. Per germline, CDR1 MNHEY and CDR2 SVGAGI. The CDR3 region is CASSAGAGNDYEQYF. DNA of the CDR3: TGTGCCAGCAGCGCGGGGGCAGGGAACGACTACGAGCAGTACTTC.

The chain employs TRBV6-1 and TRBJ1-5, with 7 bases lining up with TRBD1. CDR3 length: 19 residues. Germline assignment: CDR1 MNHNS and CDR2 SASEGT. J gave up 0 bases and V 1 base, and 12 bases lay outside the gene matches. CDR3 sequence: CASSEGAQGVRYSNQPQHF. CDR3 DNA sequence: TGTGCCAGCAGTGAAGGGGCGCAGGGGGTTCGGTATAGCAATCAGCCCCAGCATTTT.

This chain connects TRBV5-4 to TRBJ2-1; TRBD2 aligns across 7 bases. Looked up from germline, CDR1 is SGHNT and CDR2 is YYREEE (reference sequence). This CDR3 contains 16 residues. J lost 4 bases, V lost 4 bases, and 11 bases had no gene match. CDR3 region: CASSRGGLAVYNEQFF. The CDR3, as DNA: TGTGCCAGCAGCCGGGGCGGGCTAGCGGTTTACAATGAGCAGTTCTTC.

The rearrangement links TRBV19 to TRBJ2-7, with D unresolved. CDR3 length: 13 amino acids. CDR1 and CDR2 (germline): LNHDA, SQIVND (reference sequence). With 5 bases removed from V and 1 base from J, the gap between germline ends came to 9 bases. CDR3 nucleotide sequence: TGTGCCAGTAGTCCACCATATTCCTACGAGCAGTACTTC. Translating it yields CASSPPYSYEQYF.

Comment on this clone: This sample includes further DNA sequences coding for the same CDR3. CDR3 DNA: TGTGCCAGCAGTTACAGGGAGGGAAATCAGCCCCAGCATTTT. This encodes CASSYREGNQPQHF. The V and J genes are TRBV6-5 and TRBJ1-5; D remains ambiguous. The V end lost 2 bases, the J end lost 4 bases, and 9 bases lay between the germline ends. Germline V gene sequence: CDR1 MNHEY, CDR2 SVGAGI. The CDR3 has 14 residues.

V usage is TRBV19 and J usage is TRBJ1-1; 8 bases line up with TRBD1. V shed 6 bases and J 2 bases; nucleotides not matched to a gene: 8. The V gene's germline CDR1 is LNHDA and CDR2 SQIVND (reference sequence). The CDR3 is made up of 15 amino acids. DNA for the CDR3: TGTGCCAGTAGGCGCGACAGGGGAATAAACACTGAAGCTTTCTTT. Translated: CASRRDRGINTEAFF.

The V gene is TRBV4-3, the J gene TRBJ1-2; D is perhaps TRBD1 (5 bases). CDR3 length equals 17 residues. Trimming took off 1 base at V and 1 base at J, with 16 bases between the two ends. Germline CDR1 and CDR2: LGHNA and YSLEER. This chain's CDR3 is CASSQGLLGTVNYGYTF. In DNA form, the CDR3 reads TGCGCCAGCAGCCAAGGGTTGTTGGGGACCGTTAACTATGGCTACACCTTC.

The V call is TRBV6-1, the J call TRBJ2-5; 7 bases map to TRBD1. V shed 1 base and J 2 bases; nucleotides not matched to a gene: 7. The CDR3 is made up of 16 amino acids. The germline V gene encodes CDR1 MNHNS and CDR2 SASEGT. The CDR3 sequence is CASSEGRGRRQETQYF. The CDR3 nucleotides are TGTGCCAGCAGTGAAGGTAGGGGGCGTAGGCAAGAGACCCAGTACTTC.

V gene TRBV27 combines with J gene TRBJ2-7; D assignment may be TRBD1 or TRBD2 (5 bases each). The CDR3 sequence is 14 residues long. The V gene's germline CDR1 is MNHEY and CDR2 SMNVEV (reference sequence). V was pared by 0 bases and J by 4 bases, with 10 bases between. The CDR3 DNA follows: TGTGCCAGCAGTTTATCGAAATGGGGGTACGAGCAGTACTTC. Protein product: CASSLSKWGYEQYF.

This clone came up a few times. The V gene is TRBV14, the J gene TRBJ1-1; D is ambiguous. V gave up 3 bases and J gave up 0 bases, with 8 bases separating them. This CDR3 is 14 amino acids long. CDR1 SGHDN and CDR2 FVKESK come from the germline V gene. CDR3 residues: CASSQADLNTEAFF. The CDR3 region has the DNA TGTGCCAGCAGCCAGGCAGACCTGAACACTGAAGCTTTCTTT. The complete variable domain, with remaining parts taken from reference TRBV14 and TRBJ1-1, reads EAGVTQFPSHSVIEKGQTVTLRCDPISGHDNLYWYRRVMGKEIKFLLHFVKESKQDESGMPNNRFLAERTGGTYSTLKVQPAELEDSGVYFCASSQADLNTEAFFGQGTRLTVV.

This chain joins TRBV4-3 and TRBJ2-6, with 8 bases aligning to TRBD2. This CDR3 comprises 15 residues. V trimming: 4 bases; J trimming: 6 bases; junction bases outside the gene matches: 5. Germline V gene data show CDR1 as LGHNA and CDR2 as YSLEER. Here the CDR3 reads CASSPGTSLANVLTF. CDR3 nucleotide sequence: TGCGCCAGCAGCCCGGGGACTAGTTTGGCCAACGTCCTGACTTTC.

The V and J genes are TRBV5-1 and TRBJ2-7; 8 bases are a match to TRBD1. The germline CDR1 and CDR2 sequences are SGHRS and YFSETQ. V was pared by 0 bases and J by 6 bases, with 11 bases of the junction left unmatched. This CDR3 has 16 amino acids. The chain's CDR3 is CASSLGRGQGIVEQYF. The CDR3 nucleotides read TGCGCCAGCAGCTTGGGGAGAGGACAGGGCATCGTCGAGCAGTACTTC.